This T cell receptor beta chain appears in the sequencing data of a study of shared clonotypes between healthy human individuals. Findings of the study overall: What limited the represented genetic and exposure-history diversity was the small number of donors.

Roughly 30,000 T cell genomes, or around 300 ng DNA, went into unsorted PBMC replicate PCRs. Only in-frame clones appear in the TCRdb table, and some are missing; sequencing was by immunoSEQ multiplex PCR. Among 450,000 or so clones listed, about 74% were seen once. Notes on this clone: Antigen specificity is unknown.

J gave up 6 bases and V 6 bases, and 9 bases lay outside the gene matches. This CDR3 is 14 amino acids long. Germline values: CDR1 SNHLY, CDR2 FYNNEI. Sequencing input: PBMCs. The chain joins TRBV2 to TRBJ2-7; 9 bases are a match to TRBD2. The source is a woman between 40 and 50 years old in good health. Some clones in this sample may be carry-over from other donors' samples. The CDR3 DNA is TGTGCCAGCAGCGGACTAGCGCGAGGGGGCGAGCAGTACTTC. Protein sequence: CASSGLARGGEQYF.